The T cell receptor (beta chain) under discussion was sequenced for a study of blood T cell repertoires in COVID-19. Study background: Samples representing acute and convalescent COVID-19 were sourced from the United States, Italy and Spain.

Germline V lookup: CDR1 SGDLS, CDR2 YYNGEE. The CDR3 totals 14 residues. V was shortened by 3 bases and J by 8 bases, with 12 bases between the two germline ends. Assay used: immunoSEQ multiplex PCR; TCRdb lists only in-frame clones, some missing. The top ten hold around 8% of the sample, which has around 220,000 clones, approximately 85% seen once. V usage is TRBV9 and J usage is TRBJ1-6; D unresolved. The source of this sequence is a woman older than 75 with COVID-19, enrolled during active disease. The material sequenced was peripheral blood. CDR3 sequence: CASSAEGGYSPLHF. The CDR3 DNA is TGTGCCAGCAGCGCAGAGGGAGGGTATTCACCCCTCCACTTT.